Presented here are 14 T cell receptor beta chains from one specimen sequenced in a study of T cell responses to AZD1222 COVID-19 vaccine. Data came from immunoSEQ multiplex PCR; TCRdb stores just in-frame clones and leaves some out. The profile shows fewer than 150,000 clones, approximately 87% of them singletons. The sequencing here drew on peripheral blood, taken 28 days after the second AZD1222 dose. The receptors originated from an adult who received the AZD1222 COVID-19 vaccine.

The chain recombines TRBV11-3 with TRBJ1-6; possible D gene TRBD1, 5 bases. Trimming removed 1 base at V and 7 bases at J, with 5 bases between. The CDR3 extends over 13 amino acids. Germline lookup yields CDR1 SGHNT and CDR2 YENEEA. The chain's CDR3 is CASSLGGNSPLHF. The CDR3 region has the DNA TGTGCCAGCAGCTTAGGGGGGAATTCACCCCTCCACTTT.

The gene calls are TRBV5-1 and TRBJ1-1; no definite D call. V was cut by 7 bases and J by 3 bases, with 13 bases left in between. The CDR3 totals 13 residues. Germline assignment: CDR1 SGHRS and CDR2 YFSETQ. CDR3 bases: TGCGCCAGCGGCATCAGTTATCACACTGAAGCTTTCTTT. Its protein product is CASGISYHTEAFF.

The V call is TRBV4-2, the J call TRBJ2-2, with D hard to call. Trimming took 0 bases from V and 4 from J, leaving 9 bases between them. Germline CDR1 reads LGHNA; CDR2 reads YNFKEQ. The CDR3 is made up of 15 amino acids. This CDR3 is CASSQEPISTGELFF. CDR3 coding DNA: TGTGCCAGCAGCCAAGAACCCATTAGCACCGGGGAGCTGTTTTTT.

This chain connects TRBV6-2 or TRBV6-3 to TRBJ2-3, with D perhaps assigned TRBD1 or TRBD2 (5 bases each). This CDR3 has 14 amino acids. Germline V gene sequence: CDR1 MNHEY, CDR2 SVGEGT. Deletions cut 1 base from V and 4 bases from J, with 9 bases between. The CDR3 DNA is TGTGCCAGCAGTTACTGGGGGACCGCAGATACGCAGTATTTT. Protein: CASSYWGTADTQYF.

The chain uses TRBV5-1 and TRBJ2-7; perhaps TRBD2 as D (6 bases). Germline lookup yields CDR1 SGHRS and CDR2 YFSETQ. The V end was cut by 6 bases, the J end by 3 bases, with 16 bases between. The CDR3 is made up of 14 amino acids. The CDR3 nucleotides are TGCGCCAGCAAACAAAACCTGGGACTCTACGAGCAGTACTTC. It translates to CASKQNLGLYEQYF. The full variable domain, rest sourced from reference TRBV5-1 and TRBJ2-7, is KAGVTQTPRYLIKTRGQQVTLSCSPISGHRSVSWYQQTPGQGLQFLFEYFSETQRNKGNFPGRFSGRQFSNSRSEMNVSTLELGDSALYLCASKQNLGLYEQYFGPGTRLTVT.

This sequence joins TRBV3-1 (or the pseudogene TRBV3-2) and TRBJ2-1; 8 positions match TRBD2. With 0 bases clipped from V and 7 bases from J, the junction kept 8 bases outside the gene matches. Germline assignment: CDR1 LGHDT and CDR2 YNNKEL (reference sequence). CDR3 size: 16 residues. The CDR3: CASSQEPGGYGNEQFF. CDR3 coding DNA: TGTGCCAGCAGCCAAGAGCCGGGGGGGTATGGTAATGAGCAGTTCTTC.

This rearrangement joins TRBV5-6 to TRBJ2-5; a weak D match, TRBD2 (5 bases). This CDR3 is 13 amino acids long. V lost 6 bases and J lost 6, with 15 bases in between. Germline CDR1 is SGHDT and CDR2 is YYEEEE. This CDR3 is CASTKSGVQTQYF. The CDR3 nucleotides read TGTGCCAGCACAAAGTCCGGGGTGCAGACCCAGTACTTC.

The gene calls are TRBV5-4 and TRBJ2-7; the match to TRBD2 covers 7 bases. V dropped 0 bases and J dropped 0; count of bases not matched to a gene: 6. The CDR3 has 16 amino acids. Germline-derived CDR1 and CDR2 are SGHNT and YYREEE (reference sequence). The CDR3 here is CASSLAGGASSYEQYF. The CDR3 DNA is TGTGCCAGCAGCTTGGCGGGGGGTGCTAGCTCCTACGAGCAGTACTTC.

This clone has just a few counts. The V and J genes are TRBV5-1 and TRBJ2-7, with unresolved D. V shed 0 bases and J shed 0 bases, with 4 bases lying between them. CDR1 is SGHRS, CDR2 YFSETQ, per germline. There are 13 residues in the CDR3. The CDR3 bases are TGCGCCAGCAGCTTGGACGGCTCCTACGAGCAGTACTTC. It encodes CASSLDGSYEQYF.

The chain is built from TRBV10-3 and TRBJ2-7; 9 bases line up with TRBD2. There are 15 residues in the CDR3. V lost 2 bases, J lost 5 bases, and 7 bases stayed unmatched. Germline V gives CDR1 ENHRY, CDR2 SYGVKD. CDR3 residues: CAISETAVAGDEQYV. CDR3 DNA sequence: TGTGCCATCAGTGAGACTGCGGTAGCGGGGGACGAGCAGTACGTC.

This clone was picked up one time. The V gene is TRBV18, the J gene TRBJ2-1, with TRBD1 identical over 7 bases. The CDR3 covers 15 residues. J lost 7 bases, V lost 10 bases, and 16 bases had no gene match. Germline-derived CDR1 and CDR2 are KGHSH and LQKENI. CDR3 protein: CATKQGSGVLNEQFF. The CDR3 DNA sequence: TGTGCCACCAAACAGGGGAGTGGGGTGTTGAATGAGCAGTTCTTC.

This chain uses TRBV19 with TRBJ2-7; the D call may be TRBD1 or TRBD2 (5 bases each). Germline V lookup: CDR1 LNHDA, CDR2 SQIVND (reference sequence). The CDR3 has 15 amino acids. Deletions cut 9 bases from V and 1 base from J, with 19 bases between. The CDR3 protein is CASLVGDPRSYEQYF. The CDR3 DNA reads TGTGCCAGCCTAGTAGGGGACCCCAGATCCTACGAGCAGTACTTC.

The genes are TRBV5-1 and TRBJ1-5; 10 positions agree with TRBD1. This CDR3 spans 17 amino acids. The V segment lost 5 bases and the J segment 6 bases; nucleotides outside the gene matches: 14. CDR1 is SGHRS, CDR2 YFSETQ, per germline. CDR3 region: CASSSFPGTGEGQPQHF. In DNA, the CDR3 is TGCGCCAGCAGTAGTTTCCCCGGGACAGGGGAAGGTCAGCCCCAGCATTTT.

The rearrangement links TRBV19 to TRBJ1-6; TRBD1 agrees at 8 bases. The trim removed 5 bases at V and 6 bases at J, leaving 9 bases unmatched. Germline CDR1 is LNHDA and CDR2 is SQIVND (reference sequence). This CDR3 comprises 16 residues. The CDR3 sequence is CASSRTGNLINSPLHF. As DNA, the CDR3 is TGTGCCAGTAGTCGGACAGGGAATTTAATTAATTCACCCCTCCACTTT.